Described below is a single T cell receptor beta chain sequence and its context. Its matching antigen is unknown. The data were obtained in a study of early stage breast cancer tumors. Across the whole study: Average read coverage per sample was roughly 9.7-fold. General study points: Commonly generated sequences made up most enriched TCRB sequences shared between patients. Comparing each tissue with blood distinguished tumor from normal in 14 of 16 patients. Tumors had approximately 2.5-fold higher T cell density and higher clonality than adjacent normal breast tissue.

Clones were sequenced by immunoSEQ multiplex PCR, and TCRdb holds only the in-frame ones, with some missing. The table has tens of thousands of clones, approximately 74% seen once. Specimen: blood. This TCR was sampled from a person aged 55-75 years with breast cancer.

The CDR3 reads CASSQGRLGNQPQHF. CDR3 coding DNA: TGCGCCAGCAGCCAAGGCAGGTTGGGCAATCAGCCCCAGCATTTT. The genes are TRBV4-1 and TRBJ1-5; unclear D gene. V was cut by 1 base and J by 2 bases, with 9 bases left in between. CDR3 length: 15 amino acids. CDR1 MGHRA and CDR2 YSYEKL come from the germline V gene.